The 31 T cell receptor beta chains given below trace back to one sample, sequenced in a study of human T cells and chemical hapten exposure. Time point given: patch test 1, 2 weeks after DPC sensitization. Treatment specified: therapeutic diphenylcyclopropenone sensitization with weekly scalp DPC. Using its own MiXCR run on the RACE reads, TCRdb lists one record per CDR3 protein. The repertoire holds roughly 200,000 distinct CDR3 sequences, with about a fifth as singletons. Sequenced here: whole blood, sampled in connection with sensitization to the hapten diphenylcyclopropenone (DPC). Receptors originate from a woman between 50 and 59 years old with alopecia areata. Some clones in this sample may be carry-over from other donors' samples.

This clonotype was observed at least ten times. The CDR3 sequence: CAWSVPRRISYEQYF. The CDR3 bases are TGTGCCTGGAGTGTACCAAGGCGGATCTCCTACGAGCAGTACTTC. The chain is built from TRBV30 and TRBJ2-7; D unresolved. Trimming left V 0 bases short and J 0 bases short, with 12 bases between. Germline lookup yields CDR1 GTSNPN and CDR2 SVGIG (reference sequence). The CDR3 is made up of 15 amino acids.

The genes are TRBV7-3 and TRBJ1-1; D gene ambiguous. Looked up from germline, CDR1 is SGHTA and CDR2 is FQGTGA. This CDR3 comprises 13 residues. The ends were cut back, 2 bases at V and 5 bases at J, with 9 bases in the middle. CDR3 residues: CASSLSLETEAFF. Written as DNA, the CDR3 is TGTGCCAGCAGCTTATCGTTGGAGACTGAAGCTTTCTTT.

V is TRBV20-1 and J is TRBJ2-3, with TRBD2 identical over 11 bases. CDR3 size: 18 residues. CDR1 is DFQATT and CDR2 is SNEGSKA in the germline V gene (reference sequence). The trim removed 6 bases at V and 5 bases at J, leaving 19 bases unmatched. The CDR3 region has the DNA TGCAGTGCGGACGGGCTTCTTGGGACTAGCGGCCGTGGAGATACGCAGTATTTT. Translating it yields CSADGLLGTSGRGDTQYF.

CDR3: CASSFTAQETQYF. The DNA of the CDR3 is TGCGCCAGCAGCTTCACAGCCCAAGAGACCCAGTACTTC. The genes are TRBV5-1 and TRBJ2-5; D is uncertain. The length of the CDR3 is 13 residues. V was clipped by 2 bases and J by 1 base, with 6 bases between them. Germline-derived CDR1 and CDR2 are SGHRS and YFSETQ.

This chain uses TRBV7-6 with TRBJ2-7; possibly TRBD1 for D (6 bases). The CDR3 totals 14 residues. V was pared by 5 bases and J by 1 base, with 12 bases between. CDR1 SGHVS and CDR2 FNYEAQ come from the germline V gene. The CDR3 sequence: CASSPSGVSYEQYF. The CDR3 DNA reads TGTGCCAGCAGCCCGTCAGGGGTTTCCTACGAGCAGTACTTC.

The J gene is TRBJ2-1, the V gene TRBV12-3 or TRBV12-4, with D unclear. V lost 3 bases to trimming and J lost 5 bases, with 11 bases between them. This CDR3 has 14 amino acids. The CDR3 reads CASSFQAGDNEQFF. The DNA of the CDR3 is TGTGCCAGCAGTTTTCAGGCAGGCGACAATGAGCAGTTCTTC.

This chain uses TRBV20-1 with TRBJ2-1; 11 positions agree with TRBD2. This CDR3 comprises 14 residues. With 5 bases clipped from V and 3 bases from J, the junction kept 3 bases outside the gene matches. Germline V lookup: CDR1 DFQATT, CDR2 SNEGSKA (reference sequence). CDR3 in DNA: TGCAGTGCTCCCGGGACTAGCGGCTACAATGAGCAGTTCTTC. Amino acids: CSAPGTSGYNEQFF.

With respect to this clonotype: Just one base apart from a much larger clone, this may be a read error. V is TRBV20-1 and J is TRBJ2-3, with 12 bases matching TRBD2. V shed 3 bases and J 5 bases; nucleotides not matched to a gene: 3. Germline V gives CDR1 DFQATT, CDR2 SNEGSKA (reference sequence). The CDR3 sequence is 14 residues long. The CDR3 nucleotides read TGCAGTGCTAGTAAGACTAGCGGGAGAGATACGCAGTATTTT. It is translated as CSASKTSGRDTQYF.

This clonotype was seen only a few times. J is TRBJ2-3 and V is TRBV5-1; 8 bases line up with TRBD2. After removal of 0 bases from V and 4 bases from J, the junction contained 7 bases not matched to a gene. Per germline, CDR1 SGHRS and CDR2 YFSETQ. This CDR3 comprises 16 residues. The CDR3 reads CASSLGLGLASDTQYF. DNA of the CDR3: TGCGCCAGCAGCTTGGGGCTAGGACTAGCCTCAGATACGCAGTATTTT.

This clonotype was seen a few times. This chain links TRBV29-1 with TRBJ2-2; 7 nucleotides match TRBD1. Looked up from germline, CDR1 is SQVTM and CDR2 is ANQGSEA. This CDR3 region has 14 residues. V lost 1 base and J lost 6; bases outside the gene matches: 5. The CDR3 DNA is TGCAGCGTTGAAGTGGGCCAGGGGGCCGGGGAGCTGTTTTTT. Its translation: CSVEVGQGAGELFF.

The V and J genes are TRBV20-1 and TRBJ2-5, with 9 bases lining up with TRBD1. The germline gives CDR1 DFQATT, CDR2 SNEGSKA (reference sequence). The CDR3 runs to 11 residues. The CDR3 bases are TGCAGCGGACAGGGGCCCGAGACCCAGTACTTC. Encoded protein: CSGQGPETQYF.

The chain recombines TRBV5-6 with TRBJ1-2, with unresolved D. Trimming removed 0 bases from V and 3 bases from J, with 9 bases in between. This CDR3 spans 14 amino acids. CDR1 and CDR2 (germline): SGHDT, YYEEEE. This CDR3 is CASSLDSLDYGYTF. Here the CDR3 DNA reads TGTGCCAGCAGCTTGGACAGTTTGGACTATGGCTACACCTTC.

This clonotype was observed a few times. The gene calls are TRBV6-5 and TRBJ1-6; no reliable D call. Deletions cut 2 bases from V and 0 bases from J, with 11 bases between. The CDR3 covers 17 residues. The V gene's germline CDR1 is MNHEY and CDR2 SVGAGI. The CDR3 DNA follows: TGTGCCAGCAGTTACGCTATACCAGGCTCCTATAATTCACCCCTCCACTTT. It yields the protein CASSYAIPGSYNSPLHF.

This clonotype has just a few counts. V and J are TRBV7-2 and TRBJ2-5; 7 bases fit TRBD2. Trimming removed 2 bases from V and 6 bases from J; junction bases left unmatched: 9. The CDR3 extends over 15 amino acids. Germline CDR1 and CDR2: SGHTA and FQGNSA. This chain's CDR3 is CASSLTSGMIKTQYF. Here the CDR3 DNA reads TGTGCCAGCAGCTTAACCAGCGGGATGATAAAGACCCAGTACTTC.

This clonotype came up a few times. This sequence joins TRBV3-1 and TRBJ2-2; D might be TRBD2 (5 bases). Germline V lookup: CDR1 LGHDT, CDR2 YNNKEL (reference sequence). The CDR3 has 13 residues. Between the trimmed V and J ends, which lost 3 bases and 6 bases, there was a span of 8 bases. This chain's CDR3 is CASSQGSAGELFF. The DNA of the CDR3 is TGTGCCAGCAGCCAGGGGAGCGCCGGGGAGCTGTTTTTT.

There are many counts of this clonotype. This chain links TRBV10-2 with TRBJ1-5; D may be TRBD1 (6 bases). CDR1 and CDR2 (germline): WSHSY, SAAADI. V was shortened by 2 bases and J by 7 bases, with 15 bases between the two germline ends. The CDR3 is 15 amino acids. The chain's CDR3 is CASSELQGVGQPQHF. The DNA of the CDR3 is TGCGCCAGCAGTGAGCTACAGGGTGTGGGGCAGCCCCAGCATTTT.

The V and J genes are TRBV7-9 and TRBJ2-2, with D tentatively TRBD2 (6 bases). CDR1 is SEHNR, CDR2 FQNEAQ, per germline (reference sequence). The CDR3 is made up of 16 amino acids. Trimming removed 5 bases at V and 0 bases at J, with 13 bases between. The CDR3 loop is CASSVFSGANTGELFF. For the CDR3, the DNA is TGTGCCAGCAGCGTCTTTAGCGGAGCGAACACCGGGGAGCTGTTTTTT.

This rearrangement joins TRBV7-9 to TRBJ1-1, with unresolved D. Germline lookup yields CDR1 SEHNR and CDR2 FQNEAQ (reference sequence). V lost 5 bases and J lost 8, with 12 bases in between. The CDR3 is made up of 12 amino acids. The CDR3 DNA reads TGTGCCAGCAGCCCAAGCCGGGCCGAAGCTTTCTTT. Its translation is CASSPSRAEAFF.

The chain has TRBV6-1 and TRBJ1-2; D uncertain. The CDR3 totals 10 residues. Germline V gene data show CDR1 as MNHNS and CDR2 as SASEGT. V was shortened by 6 bases and J by 5 bases, with 4 bases between the two germline ends. In nucleotides, the CDR3 is TGTGCCAGCAGGCAATATGGCTACACCTTC. The encoded protein is CASRQYGYTF.

The J gene is TRBJ2-2, the V gene TRBV9; tentatively, D is TRBD2 (6 bases). Per germline, CDR1 SGDLS and CDR2 YYNGEE. V was trimmed by 3 bases and J by 6 bases, leaving 12 bases between them. The CDR3 spans 14 residues. The CDR3 DNA is TGTGCCAGCAGCGAGACTAGTTGGTCCGGGGAGCTGTTTTTT. Protein sequence: CASSETSWSGELFF.

The V call is TRBV29-1, the J call TRBJ1-2; TRBD1 aligns across 11 bases. The V gene end was trimmed by 6 bases and the J gene end by 9 bases; junction bases not matched to a gene: 12. CDR3 length: 14 residues. Germline-derived CDR1 and CDR2 are SQVTM and ANQGSEA. Here the CDR3 DNA reads TGCAGCGTGCCCGAAGGGGGGACAGGGGGAAGCTACACCTTC. Its translation: CSVPEGGTGGSYTF.

The chain has TRBV29-1 and TRBJ2-3; D is possibly TRBD2 (5 bases). The CDR3 loop spans 13 amino acids. With 7 bases removed from V and 0 bases from J, the gap between germline ends came to 11 bases. In germline, CDR1 is SQVTM, CDR2 ANQGSEA. The DNA of the CDR3 is TGCAGCGGGGAGCAGACTAGCACAGATACGCAGTATTTT. It specifies CSGEQTSTDTQYF.

There are a few counts of this clonotype. The gene calls are TRBV24-1 and TRBJ1-1; tentative D call: TRBD1 (5 bases). With 3 bases removed from V and 0 bases from J, the gap between germline ends came to 25 bases. The length of the CDR3 is 20 residues. Germline V gene sequence: CDR1 KGHDR, CDR2 SFDVKD. CDR3 protein: CATSDPFLSDSEAMNTEAFF. CDR3 DNA sequence: TGTGCCACCAGTGATCCTTTTCTGAGTGACAGTGAGGCTATGAACACTGAAGCTTTCTTT.

The chain couples TRBV12-3 or TRBV12-4 to TRBJ2-1; D is unresolved. The CDR3 totals 12 residues. The V end lost 6 bases, the J end lost 10 bases, and 13 bases lay between the germline ends. CDR3 amino acids: CASSTVLTEQFF. The DNA for the CDR3 is TGTGCCAGCAGCACCGTTCTCACGGAGCAGTTCTTC.

In this sample, this clonotype turned up a few times. The rearrangement uses TRBV5-1 and TRBJ1-1; D remains unclear. Trimming removed 1 base at V and 7 bases at J, with 14 bases between. CDR3 length: 14 residues. Germline-derived CDR1 and CDR2 are SGHRS and YFSETQ. This CDR3 reads CASSLLVFAGEAFF. The CDR3 nucleotides are TGCGCCAGCAGCTTGTTGGTTTTCGCAGGTGAAGCTTTCTTT.

This clonotype has a count of ten or more. The chain links TRBV28 to TRBJ1-5, with a possible D match to TRBD1 (6 bases). This CDR3 comprises 15 residues. Deletions cut 5 bases from V and 3 bases from J, with 14 bases between. Germline V CDR1 and CDR2: MDHEN, SYDVKM. CDR3 protein: CASSRQRGANQPQHF. CDR3 DNA: TGTGCCAGCAGTCGTCAGAGGGGGGCCAATCAGCCCCAGCATTTT.

This clonotype was observed a handful of times. CDR3 protein: CSARDLWGRDSQETQYF. The CDR3 DNA reads as TGCAGTGCTAGAGATCTTTGGGGCCGGGACAGCCAAGAGACCCAGTACTTC. J is TRBJ2-5 and V is TRBV20-1; 7 bases agree with TRBD1. After removal of 0 bases from V and 1 base from J, the junction contained 11 bases not matched to a gene. Looked up from germline, CDR1 is DFQATT and CDR2 is SNEGSKA (reference sequence). The CDR3 length is 17 residues.

J is TRBJ2-5 and V is TRBV10-1, with D perhaps TRBD2 (6 bases). V lost 3 bases, J lost 1 base, and 12 bases lay in between. Germline CDR1 is WNHNN and CDR2 is SYGVQD (reference sequence). The CDR3 is 15 residues long. The CDR3 loop is CASSEAGGVQETQYF. The CDR3, as DNA: TGCGCCAGCAGTGAAGCCGGCGGGGTCCAAGAGACCCAGTACTTC.

This clonotype was seen only a few times. The rearrangement uses TRBV27 and TRBJ2-1; 9 positions agree with TRBD2. There are 16 residues in the CDR3. The J segment lost 2 bases and the V segment lost 5 bases, leaving 7 bases of the junction unmatched. Germline values: CDR1 MNHEY, CDR2 SMNVEV (reference sequence). CDR3 sequence (DNA): TGTGCCAGCAGTCCACTAGGCGGGAGGGCCTACAATGAGCAGTTCTTC. This sequence encodes CASSPLGGRAYNEQFF.

The table lists this clonotype with a few counts. The CDR3 loop reads CASSLEQFRGYTF. The CDR3 DNA sequence: TGTGCCAGCAGCTTAGAACAGTTCCGTGGCTACACCTTC. The chain is built from TRBV11-2 and TRBJ1-2; D unclear. Trimming pared 0 bases from V and 7 bases from J, leaving 9 bases between. The CDR3 has 13 residues. CDR1 and CDR2 (germline): SGHAT, FQNNGV.

This clonotype came up a few times. V usage is TRBV29-1 and J usage is TRBJ1-2; D is possibly TRBD1 (5 bases). V lost 0 bases and J 3 bases, leaving 11 bases between the germline ends. The germline V gene has CDR1 SQVTM and CDR2 ANQGSEA. The CDR3 extends over 14 amino acids. CDR3 nucleotides: TGCAGCGTTGAAGATCAACGCAGGGACTATGGCTACACCTTC. Residues: CSVEDQRRDYGYTF.